This TCR beta chain comes out of a study of CD4+ T cells in melanoma. Study results and limitations: A reported correlation linked neoantigen-specific CD4+ T cells to CD8+, macrophage and B cell function. Diverse differentiation states were reported for melanoma neoantigen-specific CD4+ T cells.

Worth noting for this clone: Its antigen remains unknown.

With 4 bases removed from V and 3 bases from J, the gap between germline ends came to 12 bases. This CDR3 contains 14 residues. The germline V gene has CDR1 MNHNY and CDR2 SVGAGI (reference sequence). Data came from immunoSEQ multiplex PCR; TCRdb stores just in-frame clones and leaves some out. This sample has about 50,000 clones, with roughly nine tenths found just once. The source material was peripheral blood. The sequence came from a human donor with melanoma. V is TRBV6-6 and J is TRBJ1-2; no firm D call. Here the CDR3 DNA reads TGTGCCAGCAGTTGGGCCCCGCGTGACTATGGCTACACCTTC. Translation: CASSWAPRDYGYTF.